One and the same sample provided the 10 T cell receptor beta chains below, sequenced in a study of radiation and T cells in renal cell carcinoma. The time point is: blood 2 weeks post-SBRT. Described treatment: 15 Gy SBRT to primary tumor, nephrectomy 4 weeks later. Using immunoSEQ multiplex PCR, the repertoire was profiled, and TCRdb retains in-frame clones only, with some absent. The table records about 65,000 clones, roughly 79% of them present only once. This specimen consisted of blood, obtained from a patient whose treatment included radiotherapy and nephrectomy. These receptors came from a man aged 55 to 70 with renal cell carcinoma.

The chain combines TRBV7-2 with TRBJ2-1; D is perhaps TRBD1 or TRBD2 (6 bases each). Deletions cut 3 bases from V and 7 bases from J, with 22 bases between. The CDR3 extends over 17 amino acids. CDR1 is SGHTA and CDR2 is FQGNSA in the germline V gene. This CDR3 reads CASSFPSGDFMKNEQFF. In DNA, the CDR3 is TGTGCCAGCAGCTTCCCGTCAGGGGACTTTATGAAAAATGAGCAGTTCTTC.

The chain carries TRBV19 and TRBJ2-3, with 10 bases identical to TRBD2. CDR3 length: 15 amino acids. The junction had 6 bases not matched to a gene; V was cut back by 5 bases and J by 4 bases. Per the germline V gene, CDR1 is LNHDA and CDR2 is SQIVND (reference sequence). In nucleotides, the CDR3 is TGTGCCAGTAGTTCACCCGGACTAGCGGCAGATACGCAGTATTTT. Amino acid sequence: CASSSPGLAADTQYF.

This clone was seen only a few times. V is TRBV7-2 and J is TRBJ1-4; 7 nucleotides line up with TRBD1. Losses at the gene ends were 0 bases for V and 2 bases for J; bases not matched to a gene: 0. In germline, CDR1 is SGHTA, CDR2 FQGNSA. The CDR3 is 15 amino acids. Here the CDR3 reads CASSLAGGTNEKLFF. CDR3 coding DNA: TGTGCCAGCAGCTTAGCAGGGGGCACTAATGAAAAACTGTTTTTT.

The V and J genes are TRBV5-6 and TRBJ2-7; no definite D call. The germline V gene encodes CDR1 SGHDT and CDR2 YYEEEE. V dropped 2 bases and J dropped 3 bases, with 12 bases sitting between them. This CDR3 comprises 14 residues. The DNA for the CDR3 is TGTGCCAGCAGCTTAGTCGGCTCTGACTACGAGCAGTACGTC. It codes for CASSLVGSDYEQYV.

The chain combines TRBV7-9 with TRBJ2-1; D call uncertain. The CDR3 sequence is 15 residues long. The germline V gene encodes CDR1 SEHNR and CDR2 FQNEAQ (reference sequence). Between the trimmed V and J ends, which lost 0 bases and 3 bases, there was a span of 9 bases. CDR3 residues: CASSLASPVYNEQFF. The CDR3 DNA reads TGTGCCAGCAGCTTAGCTTCCCCGGTCTACAATGAGCAGTTCTTC.

V gene TRBV14 combines with J gene TRBJ2-1; D gene ambiguous. Trimming shortened V by 3 bases and J by 7 bases, and 16 bases separated the two germline ends. The CDR3 runs 15 residues. The germline V gene has CDR1 SGHDN and CDR2 FVKESK. The CDR3 nucleotides are TGTGCCAGCAGCCATCTGGAAGTACGAGTAAATGAGCAGTTCTTC. Its translation: CASSHLEVRVNEQFF.

The chain is built from TRBV29-1 and TRBJ1-4, with D maybe TRBD1 (5 bases). The CDR3 runs 13 residues. CDR1 and CDR2 (germline): SQVTM, ANQGSEA. V was shortened by 7 bases and J by 7 bases, with 16 bases between the two germline ends. The CDR3 loop reads CSGSGTGSEKLFF. The DNA of the CDR3 is TGCAGCGGCTCCGGGACTGGGAGTGAAAAACTGTTTTTT. Based on the CDR3 plus reference TRBV29-1 and TRBJ1-4, the full variable domain is SAVISQKPSRDICQRGTSLTIQCQVDSQVTMMFWYRQQPGQSLTLIATANQGSEATYESGFVIDKFPISRPNLTFSTLTVSNMSPEDSSIYLCSGSGTGSEKLFFGSGTQLSVL.

The chain has TRBV5-4 and TRBJ1-2; D unresolved. Per the germline V gene, CDR1 is SGHNT and CDR2 is YYREEE (reference sequence). V was shortened by 0 bases and J by 6 bases, with 6 bases between the two germline ends. The length of the CDR3 is 12 residues. The CDR3 DNA reads as TGTGCCAGCAGCTTGGAACAAGATGGCTACACCTTC. It codes for CASSLEQDGYTF.

The chain uses TRBV7-2 and TRBJ1-2; 9 bases line up with TRBD1. The CDR3 runs 13 residues. The V and J ends lost 2 bases and 11 bases, in that order; junction bases with no gene match: 6. In germline, CDR1 is SGHTA, CDR2 FQGNSA. The CDR3 is CASSLPGQGLYTF. The CDR3 nucleotides read TGTGCCAGCAGCTTACCGGGACAGGGTCTTTACACCTTC.

This sequence joins TRBV2 and TRBJ1-5; D is unresolved. CDR3 length: 15 residues. V was shortened by 1 base and J by 6 bases, with 13 bases between the two germline ends. Germline V CDR1 and CDR2: SNHLY, FYNNEI. The CDR3, as DNA: TGTGCCAGCAGTGAAGGGTTGTCGGATTCTCAGCCCCAGCATTTT. Encoded protein: CASSEGLSDSQPQHF.